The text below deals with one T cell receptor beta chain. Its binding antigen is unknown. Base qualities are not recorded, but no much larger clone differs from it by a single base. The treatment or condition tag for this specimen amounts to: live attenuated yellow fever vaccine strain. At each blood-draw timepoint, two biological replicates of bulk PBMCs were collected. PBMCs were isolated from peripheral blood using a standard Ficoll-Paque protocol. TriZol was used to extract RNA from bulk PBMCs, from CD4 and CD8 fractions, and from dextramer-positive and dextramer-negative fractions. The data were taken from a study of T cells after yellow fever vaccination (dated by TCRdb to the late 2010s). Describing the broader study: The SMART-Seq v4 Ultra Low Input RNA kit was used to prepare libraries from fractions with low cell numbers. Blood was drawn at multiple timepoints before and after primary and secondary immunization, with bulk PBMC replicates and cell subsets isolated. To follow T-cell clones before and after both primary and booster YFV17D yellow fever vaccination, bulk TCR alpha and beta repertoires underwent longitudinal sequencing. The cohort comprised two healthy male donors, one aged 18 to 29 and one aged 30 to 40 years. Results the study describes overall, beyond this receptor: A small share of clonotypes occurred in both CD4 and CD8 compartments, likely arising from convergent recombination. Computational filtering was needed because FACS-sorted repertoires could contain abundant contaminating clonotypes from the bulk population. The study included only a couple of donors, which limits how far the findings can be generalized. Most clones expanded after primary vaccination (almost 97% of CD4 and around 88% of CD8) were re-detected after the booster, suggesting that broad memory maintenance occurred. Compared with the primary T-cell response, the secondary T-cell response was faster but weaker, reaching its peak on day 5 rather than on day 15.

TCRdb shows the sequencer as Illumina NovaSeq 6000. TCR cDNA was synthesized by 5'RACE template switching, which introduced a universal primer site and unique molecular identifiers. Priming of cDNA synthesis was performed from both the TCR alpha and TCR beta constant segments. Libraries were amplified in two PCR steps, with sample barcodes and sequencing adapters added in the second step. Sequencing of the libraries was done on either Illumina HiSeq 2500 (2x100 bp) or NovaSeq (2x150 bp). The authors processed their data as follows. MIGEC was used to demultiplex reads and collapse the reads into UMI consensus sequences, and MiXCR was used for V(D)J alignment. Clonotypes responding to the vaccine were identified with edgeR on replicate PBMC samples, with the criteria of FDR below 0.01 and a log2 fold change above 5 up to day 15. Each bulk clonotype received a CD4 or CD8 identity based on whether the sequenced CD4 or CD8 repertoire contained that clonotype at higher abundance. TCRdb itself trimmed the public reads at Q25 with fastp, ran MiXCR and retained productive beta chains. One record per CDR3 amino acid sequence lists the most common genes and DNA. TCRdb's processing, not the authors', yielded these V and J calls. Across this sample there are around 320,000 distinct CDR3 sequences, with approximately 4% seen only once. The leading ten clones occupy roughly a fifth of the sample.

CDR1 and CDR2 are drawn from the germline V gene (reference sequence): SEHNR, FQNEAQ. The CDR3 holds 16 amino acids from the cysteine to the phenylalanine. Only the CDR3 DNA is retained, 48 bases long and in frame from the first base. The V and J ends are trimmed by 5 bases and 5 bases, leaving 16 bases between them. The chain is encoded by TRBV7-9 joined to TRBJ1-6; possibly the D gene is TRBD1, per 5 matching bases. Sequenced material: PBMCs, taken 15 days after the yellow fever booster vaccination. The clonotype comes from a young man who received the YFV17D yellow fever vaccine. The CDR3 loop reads CASSPSGQRNNSPLHF. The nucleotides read TGTGCCAGCAGCCCGTCAGGGCAGAGGAATAATTCACCCCTCCACTTT.